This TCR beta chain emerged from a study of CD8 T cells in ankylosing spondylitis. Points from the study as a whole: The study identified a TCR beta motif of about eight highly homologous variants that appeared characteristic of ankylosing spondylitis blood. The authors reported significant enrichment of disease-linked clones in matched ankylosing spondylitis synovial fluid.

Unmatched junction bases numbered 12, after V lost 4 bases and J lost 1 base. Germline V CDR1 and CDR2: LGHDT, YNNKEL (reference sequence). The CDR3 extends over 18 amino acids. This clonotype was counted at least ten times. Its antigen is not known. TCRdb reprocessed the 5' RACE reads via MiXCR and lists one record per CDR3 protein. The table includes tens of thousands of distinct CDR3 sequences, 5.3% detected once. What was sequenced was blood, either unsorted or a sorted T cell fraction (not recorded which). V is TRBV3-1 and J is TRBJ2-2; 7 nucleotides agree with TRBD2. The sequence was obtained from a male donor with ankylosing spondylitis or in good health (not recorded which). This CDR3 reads CASSPPLGAGKNTGELFF. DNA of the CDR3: TGTGCCAGCAGCCCCCCGTTAGGAGCGGGGAAGAACACCGGGGAGCTGTTTTTT.